This T cell receptor beta chain is drawn from a study of OX40 agonist ivuxolimab in advanced cancers. Sampling times: baseline, cycle 4 day 1, cycle 7 day 1. The CDR3 has 16 residues. Germline assignment: CDR1 MNHEY and CDR2 SMNVEV (reference sequence). Trimming stripped 6 bases from V and 3 bases from J, with 21 bases between. Measured with immunoSEQ multiplex PCR; TCRdb has only the in-frame clones, and not every one. Of tens of thousands of clones in the sample, approximately 91% are singletons; the top ten hold just over 14%. The sequence was obtained from an adult with an advanced solid tumor such as melanoma, head and neck, liver or kidney cancer. This chain links TRBV27 with TRBJ2-7; the D gene is possibly TRBD2 (6 bases). The sequences come from CD4+ or CD8+ T cells sorted from blood, collected in a trial of the OX40 agonist ivuxolimab. CDR3 protein: CASSHFGASALYEQYF. The CDR3 DNA reads as TGTGCCAGCAGCCACTTCGGGGCTAGCGCTCTCTACGAGCAGTACTTC.